This T cell receptor (beta chain) was observed in a study of T cell responses to AZD1222 COVID-19 vaccine. The study, taken as a whole, reports: Donors were largely white British and mainly female; clonal diversity was possibly underestimated. A rise in Spike-specific TCR breadth and depth followed two AZD1222 doses.

The repertoire was sequenced with immunoSEQ multiplex PCR; TCRdb's copy has only in-frame clones and lacks some. The top ten hold 0.99% of the sample, which has some 200,000 clones, approximately 90% seen once. With regard to this clone: Its cognate antigen is unknown.

The CDR3 runs 15 residues. V lost 5 bases and J lost 0, with 9 bases in between. Germline loops: CDR1 SGDLS, CDR2 YYNGEE. The source of this sequence is an adult in good health. The material was peripheral blood, obtained on day 0 of AZD1222 vaccination. The chain uses TRBV9 and TRBJ2-6; no reliable D call. The DNA of the CDR3 is TGTGCCAGCAGTGCCGTCGTCTCTGGGGCCAACGTCCTGACTTTC. This gives the protein CASSAVVSGANVLTF.